Listed below are T cell receptor beta chains from one sample, sequenced in a study of blood T cell repertoires in COVID-19. Method: immunoSEQ multiplex PCR; TCRdb's copy keeps in-frame clones and lacks some. The data hold approximately 110,000 clones, with 70% to 90% observed a single time. The specimen was peripheral blood. These receptors all stem from a human donor in a cohort sampled during active COVID-19. CDR3s include the opening cysteine and the closing phenylalanine or tryptophan. The D gene is left open where the match is weak. Not all rows give a size; the values are once, few, many and, for expanded clones, a class.

-	TRBV7-8	TRBD2	TRBJ2-1	TGTGCCAGCAGCTTAGGCGGGGGGGCAAATGAGCAGTTCTTC	CASSLGGGANEQFF
-	TRBV28	TRBD1	TRBJ2-6	TGTGCCAGCAGAAGGACAGGGGCTGGGGCCAACGTCCTGACTTTC	CASRRTGAGANVLTF
few	TRBV4-3	TRBD2	TRBJ2-3	TGCGCCAGCAGCCTAGCCGGGACTAGAGCCACAGATACGCAGTATTTT	CASSLAGTRATDTQYF
-	TRBV4-2	TRBD1	TRBJ2-7	TGTGCCAGCAGCCACAGGACAGGGGACTACGAGCAGTACTTC	CASSHRTGDYEQYF
-	TRBV3-1/TRBV3-2	-	TRBJ1-1	TGTGCCAGCAGCCAAGATGGAGGGTCGGAAGCTTTCTTT	CASSQDGGSEAFF
-	TRBV13	-	TRBJ2-4	TGTGCCAGCAGCTTCAACTTAGCCAAAAACATTCAGTACTTC	CASSFNLAKNIQYF
-	TRBV19	-	TRBJ2-5	TGTGCCAGTAGTTTAAGGGGAGAGACCCAGTACTTC	CASSLRGETQYF
-	TRBV10-2	TRBD1	TRBJ2-7	TGCGCCAGCACGCCACCGGGACAGGGTCATTACGAGCAGTACTTC	CASTPPGQGHYEQYF
-	TRBV4-3	TRBD1	TRBJ1-6	TGCGCCAGCAGCCAAGATTCGGCCTACAGGGGTGGTTCACCCCTCCACTTT	CASSQDSAYRGGSPLHF
few	TRBV18	-	TRBJ1-6	TGTGCCAGCTCACCGAGGACAGAAAATTCACCCCTCCACTTT	CASSPRTENSPLHF
-	TRBV30	-	TRBJ1-5	TGTGCCTGGAGTGTAGGGACACTCGGGGATCAGCCCCAGCATTTT	CAWSVGTLGDQPQHF
-	TRBV28	-	TRBJ1-3	TGTGCCAGCACCGAATCAGGGCAGGGGCTAGGAAACACCATATATTTT	CASTESGQGLGNTIYF
-	TRBV29-1	TRBD1	TRBJ1-1	TGCAGCGTTGGGACAGGCGACACTGAAGCTTTCTTT	CSVGTGDTEAFF
-	TRBV29-1	-	TRBJ1-1	TGCAGCGTGGGGGGGGGACTCACTGAAGCTTTCTTT	CSVGGGLTEAFF
-	TRBV19	-	TRBJ1-4	TGTGCCAGTAGGAGGAGTAATGAAAAACTGTTTTTT	CASRRSNEKLFF
-	TRBV6-5	-	TRBJ2-1	TGTGCCAGCGTGATAGCCAGCTACAATGAGCAGTTCTTC	CASVIASYNEQFF